The 32 T cell receptor beta chains listed next were all sequenced from one sample in a study of shared clonotypes between healthy human individuals. The protocol was immunoSEQ multiplex PCR, while the TCRdb copy is restricted to in-frame clones and leaves out a portion. Among more than 1,200,000 clones listed, 98% were seen once. The sequenced material came from naive CD4+ T cells sorted from blood. Subset meaning: CD45RA+ positively selected. These TCRs come from a man aged 25 to 40 in good health.

This clone was seen a handful of times. Other DNA sequences of this sample code for an identical CDR3. This chain joins TRBV7-2 and TRBJ2-1; D gene unclear. There are 12 residues in the CDR3. Germline V gene lookup returns CDR1 SGHTA and CDR2 FQGNSA. V lost 2 bases, J lost 4 bases, and 3 bases lay in between. The CDR3 loop reads CASSLRYNEQFF. In DNA form, the CDR3 reads TGTGCCAGCAGCTTACGGTACAATGAGCAGTTCTTC.

This clone showed up just a few times. The chain uses TRBV5-1 and TRBJ2-3; D is undetermined. The CDR3 is 13 residues long. CDR1 and CDR2 from the germline V gene are SGHRS and YFSETQ. Trimming stripped 0 bases from V and 3 bases from J, with 5 bases between. CDR3 in amino acids: CASSLDWTDTQYF. The DNA of the CDR3 is TGCGCCAGCAGCTTGGATTGGACAGATACGCAGTATTTT.

V gene TRBV28 combines with J gene TRBJ2-7; 10 positions match TRBD2. Germline assignment: CDR1 MDHEN and CDR2 SYDVKM. Trimming removed 10 bases from V and 5 bases from J; junction bases left unmatched: 11. This CDR3 spans 14 amino acids. This CDR3 is CAIKREGRSDEQYF. CDR3 nucleotide sequence: TGTGCCATCAAGCGGGAGGGCCGATCGGACGAGCAGTACTTC.

The chain employs TRBV29-1 and TRBJ2-3; 8 nucleotides match TRBD2. The germline CDR1 and CDR2 sequences are SQVTM and ANQGSEA. The CDR3 covers 12 residues. The V gene end was trimmed by 6 bases and the J gene end by 4 bases; junction bases not matched to a gene: 3. The CDR3 loop reads CSVLAGPDTQYF. The CDR3 bases are TGCAGCGTCCTAGCGGGTCCAGATACGCAGTATTTT.

This clone was observed once. This chain links TRBV10-2 with TRBJ2-7; 11 bases are shared with TRBD1. There are 15 residues in the CDR3. Trimming cost V 3 bases and J 3 bases; bases outside gene matches: 4. Per germline, CDR1 WSHSY and CDR2 SAAADI. The CDR3 region is CASSERTGGLYEQYF. DNA of the CDR3: TGCGCCAGCAGTGAAAGGACAGGGGGCCTCTACGAGCAGTACTTC.

V and J are TRBV5-1 and TRBJ2-3, with D uncertain. Per the germline V gene, CDR1 is SGHRS and CDR2 is YFSETQ. Trimming shortened V by 2 bases and J by 4 bases, and 11 bases separated the two germline ends. The CDR3 covers 14 residues. CDR3 in amino acids: CASSFGHPPDTQYF. The CDR3 nucleotides are TGCGCCAGCAGCTTCGGCCACCCTCCAGATACGCAGTATTTT.

Concerning this clone: Other DNA sequences in this sample translate to the same CDR3. The V call is TRBV18, the J call TRBJ2-5; D is uncertain. Trimming took off 2 bases at V and 2 bases at J, with 3 bases between the two ends. Germline CDR1 reads KGHSH; CDR2 reads LQKENI. The CDR3 contains 12 residues. The CDR3 sequence is CASSPAQETQYF. The DNA of the CDR3 is TGTGCCAGCTCACCAGCACAAGAGACCCAGTACTTC.

This clone was seen once. The chain recombines TRBV7-2 with TRBJ2-2; D possibly uses TRBD1 or TRBD2 (6 bases each). The ends were cut back, 6 bases at V and 1 base at J, with 9 bases in the middle. From germline, CDR1 is SGHTA and CDR2 FQGNSA. The CDR3 runs to 14 residues. The CDR3, as DNA: TGTGCCAGCAGGGCGGGACAGAACACCGGGGAGCTGTTTTTT. This sequence encodes CASRAGQNTGELFF.

The rearrangement links TRBV15 to TRBJ1-3; a possible D gene is TRBD1 (5 bases). From germline, CDR1 is LNHNV and CDR2 YYDKDF (reference sequence). Trimming pared 6 bases from V and 1 base from J, leaving 13 bases between. CDR3 length: 15 amino acids. CDR3 nucleotide sequence: TGTGCCACCAGAGGGGACCAAGGGTCTGGAAACACCATATATTTT. This translates into CATRGDQGSGNTIYF.

The chain joins TRBV27 to TRBJ2-7, with D maybe TRBD2 (7 bases). The CDR3 has 13 residues. The ends were cut back, 6 bases at V and 6 bases at J, with 15 bases in the middle. Per the germline V gene, CDR1 is MNHEY and CDR2 is SMNVEV (reference sequence). The CDR3 coding sequence is TGTGCCAGCAGCCGAAAGGGGGGGAGCGAGCAGTACTTC. Its translation is CASSRKGGSEQYF.

This rearrangement joins TRBV9 to TRBJ2-3; TRBD2 matches 7 bases. Germline V CDR1 and CDR2: SGDLS, YYNGEE. This CDR3 spans 15 amino acids. The junction had 6 bases not matched to a gene; V was cut back by 0 bases and J by 5 bases. CDR3 coding DNA: TGTGCCAGCAGCGTAGACTCGACTAGCCGAGATACGCAGTATTTT. Its translation is CASSVDSTSRDTQYF.

This clone appeared a single time. This sequence joins TRBV18 and TRBJ2-1, with a weak D call TRBD2 (6 bases). CDR3 size: 15 residues. Trimming removed 6 bases at V and 6 bases at J, with 18 bases between. Germline CDR1 and CDR2: KGHSH and LQKENI. CDR3 DNA: TGTGCCAGCTCGTCGACTGGGTTGGGGGGCAATGAGCAGTTCTTC. Its protein is CASSSTGLGGNEQFF.

This chain connects TRBV19 to TRBJ1-3; no clear D. This CDR3 region has 18 residues. V shed 3 bases and J shed 0 bases, with 18 bases lying between them. Germline CDR1 reads LNHDA; CDR2 reads SQIVND (reference sequence). CDR3 DNA sequence: TGTGCCAGTAGTATTTTCCGCCAGACGTCGCTCTCTGGAAACACCATATATTTT. It encodes CASSIFRQTSLSGNTIYF.

The V call is TRBV7-9, the J call TRBJ1-1; 9 positions agree with TRBD1. Germline V gene data show CDR1 as SEHNR and CDR2 as FQNEAQ (reference sequence). CDR3 length: 14 amino acids. The trim removed 4 bases at V and 2 bases at J, leaving 2 bases unmatched. DNA for the CDR3: TGTGCCAGCAGCTGGACAGGGGTAAACACTGAAGCTTTCTTT. Protein: CASSWTGVNTEAFF. The variable domain in full, with the rest retrieved from reference TRBV7-9 and TRBJ1-1, is DTGVSQNPRHKITKRGQNVTFRCDPISEHNRLYWYRQTLGQGPEFLTYFQNEAQLEKSRLLSDRFSAERPKGSFSTLEIQRTEQGDSAMYLCASSWTGVNTEAFFGQGTRLTVV.

This rearrangement joins TRBV5-1 to TRBJ2-5; the D call may be TRBD1 or TRBD2 (5 bases each). This CDR3 has 13 residues. Looked up from germline, CDR1 is SGHRS and CDR2 is YFSETQ. V gave up 2 bases and J gave up 5 bases, with 10 bases separating them. CDR3 residues: CASSFGGSETQYF. CDR3 in DNA: TGCGCCAGCAGCTTTGGGGGTAGTGAGACCCAGTACTTC.

V gene TRBV7-8 combines with J gene TRBJ2-2; 10 bases are shared with TRBD1. The V and J ends lost 10 bases and 3 bases, in that order; junction bases with no gene match: 5. The CDR3 has 14 amino acids. Germline loops: CDR1 SGHVS, CDR2 FQNEAQ. CDR3 sequence (DNA): TGTGCCAACCGACAGGGGGCGGACACCGGGGAGCTGTTTTTT. This translates into CANRQGADTGELFF.

The chain has TRBV19 and TRBJ2-7, with D perhaps TRBD2 (6 bases). V shed 5 bases and J shed 0 bases, with 11 bases lying between them. The length of the CDR3 is 14 residues. Germline V gene lookup returns CDR1 LNHDA and CDR2 SQIVND (reference sequence). CDR3 DNA: TGTGCCAGTAGTGATCTAGCGCACTCCTACGAGCAGTACTTC. Translated: CASSDLAHSYEQYF.

For the CDR3, the DNA is TGCGCCAGCAGCCCCCTGATTAGTAGAGAGGATGAGCAGTTCTTC. It encodes CASSPLISREDEQFF. The chain is built from TRBV4-1 and TRBJ2-1; no definite D call. CDR1 and CDR2 (germline): MGHRA, YSYEKL. V was pared by 4 bases and J by 8 bases, with 18 bases between. The CDR3 sequence is 15 residues long.

J is TRBJ2-3 and V is TRBV4-3; D tentatively reads TRBD1 or TRBD2 (5 bases each). V lost 0 bases and J 2 bases, leaving 12 bases between the germline ends. CDR1 is LGHNA, CDR2 YSLEER, per germline. CDR3 size: 16 residues. DNA for the CDR3: TGCGCCAGCAGCCAAGAGTATACGGGACCCACAGATACGCAGTATTTT. This translates into CASSQEYTGPTDTQYF.

Here the CDR3 reads CASSRAVGLAGVEQYF. CDR3 bases: TGTGCCAGCAGTCGCGCGGTGGGACTAGCGGGAGTCGAGCAGTACTTC. This sequence joins TRBV27 and TRBJ2-7, with TRBD2 matching over 14 bases. Germline V lookup: CDR1 MNHEY, CDR2 SMNVEV (reference sequence). V dropped 5 bases and J dropped 6; count of bases not matched to a gene: 9. This CDR3 is built from 16 residues.

V usage is TRBV6-5 and J usage is TRBJ2-7; 9 bases match TRBD1. There are 15 residues in the CDR3. From germline, CDR1 is MNHEY and CDR2 SVGAGI. V shed 0 bases, J shed 6 bases, and the junction held 6 bases outside the gene matches. The CDR3 bases are TGTGCCAGCAGTTACTCGGACAGGGGCGTCGGCGAGCAGTACTTC. Protein sequence: CASSYSDRGVGEQYF.

The rearrangement uses TRBV28 and TRBJ2-2, with 9 positions matching TRBD2. The trim removed 3 bases at V and 1 base at J, leaving 12 bases unmatched. CDR1 is MDHEN, CDR2 SYDVKM, per germline. This CDR3 is 19 amino acids long. The CDR3 sequence is CASSFLLRIAGENTGELFF. The CDR3 nucleotides read TGTGCCAGCAGTTTTTTACTCCGTATAGCGGGAGAGAACACCGGGGAGCTGTTTTTT.

The J gene is TRBJ2-3, the V gene TRBV5-1, with 9 nucleotides matching TRBD2. V lost 4 bases, J lost 4 bases, and 10 bases stayed unmatched. Germline V CDR1 and CDR2: SGHRS, YFSETQ. The CDR3 is made up of 16 amino acids. CDR3 region: CASSLNAGGPADTQYF. The CDR3 DNA reads as TGCGCCAGCAGCCTGAACGCGGGAGGGCCGGCAGATACGCAGTATTTT.

The DNA for the CDR3 is TGTGCCAGTAGTATCGCAGGGTACGGGAGGGACTACAATGAGCAGTTCTTC. Residues: CASSIAGYGRDYNEQFF. The chain recombines TRBV19 with TRBJ2-1; 8 bases are shared with TRBD2. V gave up 3 bases and J gave up 3 bases; unmatched junction bases: 10. Germline V gene sequence: CDR1 LNHDA, CDR2 SQIVND (reference sequence). The CDR3 runs 17 residues.

The chain couples TRBV11-1 to TRBJ2-3; 8 nucleotides agree with TRBD2. The CDR3 is made up of 18 amino acids. The J segment lost 2 bases and the V segment lost 1 base, leaving 11 bases of the junction unmatched. Germline lookup yields CDR1 SGHAT and CDR2 FQDESV (reference sequence). CDR3 region: CASSLVGGLAGITDTQYF. CDR3 bases: TGTGCCAGCAGCTTAGTAGGAGGATTAGCGGGGATCACAGATACGCAGTATTTT. The entire variable domain, with the rest obtained from reference TRBV11-1 and TRBJ2-3, is as follows: EAEVAQSPRYKITEKSQAVAFWCDPISGHATLYWYRQILGQGPELLVQFQDESVVDDSQLPKDRFSAERLKGVDSTLKIQPAELGDSAMYLCASSLVGGLAGITDTQYFGPGTRLTVL.

This clone was found once. This CDR3 is also generated by other DNA sequences in the sample. The rearrangement links TRBV5-1 to TRBJ1-5, with D possibly being TRBD1 (6 bases). Per germline, CDR1 SGHRS and CDR2 YFSETQ. CDR3 length: 14 residues. The V end lost 1 base, the J end lost 4 bases, and 9 bases lay between the germline ends. Here the CDR3 DNA reads TGCGCCAGCAGCTTGCAAGGGGGGAATCAGCCCCAGCATTTT. Amino acids: CASSLQGGNQPQHF.

The chain joins TRBV4-1 to TRBJ2-3; D gene uncertain. The V end was cut by 2 bases, the J end by 0 bases, with 12 bases between. This CDR3 is built from 16 residues. Germline lookup yields CDR1 MGHRA and CDR2 YSYEKL. CDR3 bases: TGCGCCAGCAGCCAAAGGGATTTCACTAGCACAGATACGCAGTATTTT. Translating gives CASSQRDFTSTDTQYF.

The rearrangement uses TRBV5-1 and TRBJ2-3; 14 bases fit TRBD2. V shed 4 bases, J shed 4 bases, and the junction held 11 bases outside the gene matches. The CDR3 runs 18 residues. Germline CDR1 and CDR2: SGHRS and YFSETQ. CDR3 loop: CASSPRLAGGPSADTQYF. In DNA form, the CDR3 reads TGCGCCAGCAGCCCTAGACTAGCGGGAGGGCCCTCGGCAGATACGCAGTATTTT.

The gene calls are TRBV27 and TRBJ1-5; D gene ambiguous. CDR1 is MNHEY and CDR2 is SMNVEV in the germline V gene (reference sequence). The CDR3 contains 12 residues. Deletions cut 3 bases from V and 5 bases from J, with 5 bases between. CDR3 sequence reads: CASSFRDQPQHF. The CDR3 DNA reads TGTGCCAGCAGTTTTCGGGATCAGCCCCAGCATTTT.

The chain combines TRBV19 with TRBJ2-2; 7 positions match TRBD1. Trimming took 3 bases from V and 7 from J; bases not matched to a gene: 5. This CDR3 comprises 14 residues. Germline V gene lookup returns CDR1 LNHDA and CDR2 SQIVND (reference sequence). The DNA of the CDR3 is TGTGCCAGTAGTATTCACAGGGGTGACGGGGAGCTGTTTTTT. Translation: CASSIHRGDGELFF.

The V and J genes are TRBV28 and TRBJ2-3; no reliable D call. Germline V gives CDR1 MDHEN, CDR2 SYDVKM. V lost 6 bases to trimming and J lost 2 bases, with 9 bases between them. The CDR3 is 13 residues long. The CDR3 sequence is CASSHPITDTQYF. As DNA, the CDR3 is TGTGCCAGCAGCCACCCCATCACAGATACGCAGTATTTT.

In DNA, the CDR3 is TGCGCCAGCAGCTGGGGGACAGGGCACGGGGCCAACGTCCTGACTTTC. Its protein is CASSWGTGHGANVLTF. J is TRBJ2-6 and V is TRBV5-1, with TRBD1 identical over 9 bases. There are 16 residues in the CDR3. The junction had 5 bases not matched to a gene; V was cut back by 3 bases and J by 4 bases. Germline loops: CDR1 SGHRS, CDR2 YFSETQ.